The 11 T cell receptor beta chains listed next were all sequenced from one sample in a study of graft-versus-host responses after intestinal transplantation. Here immunoSEQ multiplex PCR was the method, and the copy in TCRdb shows in-frame clones only, minus some. The sample comprises over 60,000 clones, more than 90% of which are singletons, and around 7% rests with the top ten. The specimen was bone marrow, collected 734 days after intestinal transplantation. Receptor source: a human patient who received an intestinal transplant, so some T cells may come from the graft donor.

The chain links TRBV28 to TRBJ1-4, with 10 bases that match TRBD1. Germline trimming cut 11 bases from V and 0 bases from J; bases unmatched to any gene: 6. CDR1 is MDHEN, CDR2 SYDVKM, per germline. The CDR3 is 15 residues long. In nucleotides, the CDR3 is TGTGCCGCCCTGACAGGGGGCGCAACTAATGAAAAACTGTTTTTT. Translation gives CAALTGGATNEKLFF. The whole variable domain, remainder taken from reference TRBV28 and TRBJ1-4, is DVKVTQSSRYLVKRTGEKVFLECVQDMDHENMFWYRQDPGLGLRLIYFSYDVKMKEKGDIPEGYSVSREKKERFSLILESASTNQTSMYLCAALTGGATNEKLFFGSGTQLSVL.

The genes are TRBV6-5 and TRBJ2-3; D unclear. V dropped 5 bases and J dropped 1 base, with 7 bases sitting between them. Germline CDR1 is MNHEY and CDR2 is SVGAGI. The CDR3 spans 13 residues. The CDR3 region is CASSIRGTDTQYF. CDR3 nucleotides: TGTGCCAGCAGTATAAGGGGCACAGATACGCAGTATTTT.

The chain carries TRBV2 and TRBJ1-5; no definite D call. This CDR3 contains 14 residues. Trimming took 7 bases from V and 0 from J, leaving 10 bases between them. Germline assignment: CDR1 SNHLY and CDR2 FYNNEI. This CDR3 is CASKQVNSNQPQHF. DNA of the CDR3: TGTGCCAGCAAGCAGGTCAATAGCAATCAGCCCCAGCATTTT. Variable domain in full (rest from reference TRBV2 and TRBJ1-5): EPEVTQTPSHQVTQMGQEVILRCVPISNHLYFYWYRQILGQKVEFLVSFYNNEISEKSEIFDDQFSVERPDGSNFTLKIRSTKLEDSAMYFCASKQVNSNQPQHFGDGTRLSIL.

The genes are TRBV19 and TRBJ2-5; D not certain. CDR3 length: 13 amino acids. CDR1 and CDR2 (germline): LNHDA, SQIVND (reference sequence). Deletions cut 3 bases from V and 0 bases from J, with 5 bases between. The DNA of the CDR3 is TGTGCCAGTAGTATGGGGAACCAAGAGACCCAGTACTTC. As protein: CASSMGNQETQYF.

The V call is TRBV5-1, the J call TRBJ2-4; D gene unclear. This CDR3 is built from 13 residues. Germline CDR1 reads SGHRS; CDR2 reads YFSETQ. V gave up 0 bases and J gave up 1 base, with 2 bases separating them. CDR3 loop: CASSLGAKNIQYF. The CDR3 region has the DNA TGCGCCAGCAGCTTGGGGGCCAAAAACATTCAGTACTTC.

V gene TRBV10-2 combines with J gene TRBJ2-3, with D tentatively TRBD1 (6 bases). V was clipped by 4 bases and J by 3 bases, with 26 bases between them. Germline CDR1 reads WSHSY; CDR2 reads SAAADI. This CDR3 has 19 residues. The CDR3 sequence is CASSGVGRGPGYGTDTQYF. In nucleotides, the CDR3 is TGCGCCAGCAGTGGGGTCGGCAGGGGCCCAGGCTACGGGACAGATACGCAGTATTTT.

The CDR3 reads CASSLAGLAGGDTQYF. DNA for the CDR3: TGTGCCAGCAGCTTAGCCGGACTAGCGGGTGGAGATACGCAGTATTTT. The rearrangement links TRBV7-6 to TRBJ2-3; 11 nucleotides line up with TRBD2. The CDR3 contains 16 residues. V dropped 0 bases and J dropped 5; count of bases not matched to a gene: 4. Germline CDR1 is SGHVS and CDR2 is FNYEAQ.

CDR3 protein: CASKILGQGVNSYEQYF. CDR3 sequence (DNA): TGTGCCAGTAAAATCCTAGGGCAGGGGGTAAACTCCTACGAGCAGTACTTC. This sequence joins TRBV27 and TRBJ2-7; 7 nucleotides agree with TRBD1. The J segment lost 0 bases and the V segment lost 9 bases, leaving 17 bases of the junction unmatched. CDR3 length: 17 amino acids. Germline V gene data show CDR1 as MNHEY and CDR2 as SMNVEV (reference sequence).

The CDR3 coding sequence is TGTGCCAGCAGTTCCCTGACTTCGACCTACGAGCAGTACTTC. Amino acid sequence: CASSSLTSTYEQYF. This chain connects TRBV27 to TRBJ2-5; unclear D gene. The DNA matches TRBJ2-7 better at its end, which makes the J call doubtful. Germline V gene sequence: CDR1 MNHEY, CDR2 SMNVEV (reference sequence). The CDR3 length is 14 residues.

This clone has just a few counts. The V call is TRBV20-1, the J call TRBJ2-1; no clear D gene. This CDR3 is 10 amino acids long. V lost 2 bases and J lost 9, with 5 bases in between. The germline V gene encodes CDR1 DFQATT and CDR2 SNEGSKA (reference sequence). The chain's CDR3 is CSARWIEQFF. CDR3 DNA sequence: TGCAGTGCTAGATGGATTGAGCAGTTCTTC.

The chain recombines TRBV27 with TRBJ2-1; 13 bases are a match to TRBD2. Germline CDR1 MNHEY, CDR2 SMNVEV (reference sequence). V lost 5 bases and J lost 8; bases outside the gene matches: 6. The CDR3 has 15 residues. CDR3 amino acids: CASSITSGGDYEQFF. As DNA, the CDR3 is TGTGCCAGCAGTATCACTAGCGGGGGGGACTATGAGCAGTTCTTC.